This TCR beta chain was profiled in a study of T cells in Graves' hyperthyroidism and ophthalmopathy. Regions amplified from RNA transcripts were the TCR beta CDR3 regions. When the TCR CDR3 underwent first-round RT-PCR, the HTBI primer set was used. From the multiplex PCR reads, TCRdb called clonotypes with MiXCR, one entry per CDR3 protein. Among around 190,000 distinct CDR3 sequences listed, around 16% were seen once. Findings and caveats of the study: From stable hyperthyroidism, ophthalmopathy was separated by a 13 V-J model. Clonotypes that were expanded in thyroid above 0.001 mostly appeared in blood too. Before onset, by a median of about seven months, the model predicted ophthalmopathy.

More than 9.5 ml fresh peripheral blood yielded the PBMCs. This clonotype was picked up many times. What it recognizes is unknown. Deletions cut 1 base from V and 4 bases from J, with 13 bases between. This CDR3 contains 15 residues. Sequenced: blood. This chain links TRBV12-3 or TRBV12-4 with TRBJ1-1; D is ambiguous. This TCR was sampled from a woman between 45 and 60 years old with Graves' hyperthyroidism. CDR3 region: CASSLERVVGTEAFF. CDR3 DNA: TGTGCCAGCAGTTTAGAACGAGTAGTCGGCACTGAAGCTTTCTTT.